The 22 T cell receptor beta chains reported below all come from one sample, sequenced in a study of beta chain features in type 1 diabetes. What was sequenced were expressed TCRB transcripts, since all of the isolated RNA had been reverse transcribed. Generated by immunoSEQ multiplex PCR, the TCRdb table keeps only in-frame clones and is missing some. The repertoire holds hundreds of thousands of clones, with more than 11% as singletons. Input material: naive CD4+ T cells from blood. The receptors derive from a man between 25 and 39 years old in good health.

This clone has a handful of counts. The CDR3 protein is CASSSPGRQGTDGYTF. CDR3 sequence (DNA): TGTGCCAGCAGTTCCCCGGGGAGACAGGGCACGGATGGCTACACCTTC. The rearrangement uses TRBV7-9 and TRBJ1-2; 7 bases line up with TRBD1. Germline trimming cut 6 bases from V and 6 bases from J; bases unmatched to any gene: 16. This CDR3 comprises 16 residues. The germline V gene has CDR1 SEHNR and CDR2 FQNEAQ (reference sequence).

The chain has TRBV18 and TRBJ2-5; 10 positions match TRBD2. CDR3 length: 13 amino acids. Per the germline V gene, CDR1 is KGHSH and CDR2 is LQKENI. J lost 5 bases, V lost 3 bases, and 0 bases had no gene match. The CDR3 DNA sequence: TGTGCCAGCTCACCGACTAGCGGGGAGACCCAGTACTTC. This translates into CASSPTSGETQYF.

The gene calls are TRBV6-5 and TRBJ2-5; no clear D. Trimming shortened V by 2 bases and J by 10 bases, and 11 bases separated the two germline ends. Germline assignment: CDR1 MNHEY and CDR2 SVGAGI. This CDR3 contains 12 residues. In nucleotides, the CDR3 is TGTGCCAGCAGTTACGTTAAATTAGACCAGTACTTC. This encodes CASSYVKLDQYF.

The J gene is TRBJ1-2, the V gene TRBV4-1; D may be TRBD1 (5 bases). The germline V gene has CDR1 MGHRA and CDR2 YSYEKL. The CDR3 extends over 16 amino acids. With 4 bases removed from V and 3 bases from J, the gap between germline ends came to 18 bases. CDR3 coding DNA: TGCGCCAGCAGCCGTACGGAATCTCGGGGGGACTATGGCTACACCTTC. Translating gives CASSRTESRGDYGYTF.

The DNA of the CDR3 is TGTGCCAGCAGTCGACTCATGAACACCGGGGAGCTGTTTTTT. Protein: CASSRLMNTGELFF. The V and J genes are TRBV6-5 and TRBJ2-2; D uncertain. Per the germline V gene, CDR1 is MNHEY and CDR2 is SVGAGI. Trimming pared 5 bases from V and 1 base from J, leaving 8 bases between. The CDR3 is 14 residues long.

This clone was counted only a few times. The same CDR3 can be traced to other DNA sequences in this sample. The chain is built from TRBV20-1 and TRBJ2-7, with unresolved D. CDR3 length: 11 residues. V lost 5 bases and J lost 4, with 9 bases in between. Germline assignment: CDR1 DFQATT and CDR2 SNEGSKA (reference sequence). CDR3 in DNA: TGCAGTGCTCGCCTCCGATACGAGCAGTACTTC. It encodes CSARLRYEQYF.

This clone was seen a few times. The chain links TRBV29-1 to TRBJ1-2; D uncertain. V dropped 3 bases and J dropped 7 bases, with 6 bases sitting between them. In germline, CDR1 is SQVTM, CDR2 ANQGSEA. This CDR3 region has 10 residues. The CDR3 DNA follows: TGCAGCGTTGACAGGCTTGGCTACACCTTC. Its protein is CSVDRLGYTF. The entire variable domain, with the rest obtained from reference TRBV29-1 and TRBJ1-2, is as follows: SAVISQKPSRDICQRGTSLTIQCQVDSQVTMMFWYRQQPGQSLTLIATANQGSEATYESGFVIDKFPISRPNLTFSTLTVSNMSPEDSSIYLCSVDRLGYTFGSGTRLTVV.

The chain has TRBV4-3 and TRBJ1-6; D remains ambiguous. Per germline, CDR1 LGHNA and CDR2 YSLEER. This CDR3 region has 13 residues. The V and J ends lost 0 bases and 11 bases respectively, with 8 bases between them. In nucleotides, the CDR3 is TGCGCCAGCAGCCAAGAGAGACAAACACCCCTCCACTTT. The encoded protein is CASSQERQTPLHF.

The chain couples TRBV20-1 to TRBJ1-1, with unresolved D. This CDR3 comprises 11 residues. V lost 6 bases to trimming and J lost 6 bases, with 11 bases between them. Germline V gives CDR1 DFQATT, CDR2 SNEGSKA (reference sequence). CDR3 in amino acids: CSAAPSSEAFF. The CDR3 nucleotides are TGCAGTGCAGCCCCTAGTTCTGAAGCTTTCTTT.

The genes are TRBV6-4 and TRBJ2-7; TRBD2 is a possible D gene (6 bases). Germline V lookup: CDR1 MRHNA, CDR2 SNTAGT. This CDR3 is built from 15 residues. V was clipped by 3 bases and J by 2 bases, with 14 bases between them. In nucleotides, the CDR3 is TGTGCCAGCAGTGAGGCTGGGGGGTCCGCCTACGAGCAGTACTTC. Translated: CASSEAGGSAYEQYF.

In this sample, this clone turned up a few times. This chain joins TRBV30 and TRBJ1-2; 8 bases are a match to TRBD1. The CDR3 is 13 amino acids. Germline CDR1 GTSNPN, CDR2 SVGIG (reference sequence). V trimming: 7 bases; J trimming: 2 bases; junction bases outside the gene matches: 6. CDR3 protein: CASRQGNNYGYTF. CDR3 in DNA: TGTGCCTCCCGACAGGGGAACAACTATGGCTACACCTTC.

The chain carries TRBV5-1 and TRBJ2-4; D remains ambiguous. The V gene lost 4 bases and the J gene lost 1 base, with 15 bases spanning the gap. Germline V CDR1 and CDR2: SGHRS, YFSETQ. The CDR3 consists of 16 residues. The CDR3: CASSPSGPRAKNIQYF. Here the CDR3 DNA reads TGCGCCAGCAGCCCCTCGGGTCCTCGGGCCAAAAACATTCAGTACTTC.

This clone was seen more than once but under ten times. The gene calls are TRBV25-1 and TRBJ1-4; D is uncertain. With 3 bases removed from V and 0 bases from J, the gap between germline ends came to 11 bases. The CDR3 sequence is 16 residues long. Germline V gene sequence: CDR1 MGHDK, CDR2 SYGVNS. DNA for the CDR3: TGTGCCAGCAGTGATGTCCGGGGAGCAACTAATGAAAAACTGTTTTTT. It encodes CASSDVRGATNEKLFF.

This clone has a handful of counts. The chain combines TRBV7-6 with TRBJ2-1; D possibly corresponds to TRBD2 (5 bases). Trimming pared 5 bases from V and 0 bases from J, leaving 11 bases between. Germline values: CDR1 SGHVS, CDR2 FNYEAQ. The CDR3 covers 15 residues. The chain's CDR3 is CASSNGVASYNEQFF. The DNA for the CDR3 is TGTGCCAGCAGCAACGGGGTAGCCTCCTACAATGAGCAGTTCTTC.

In its sample, this clone was seen many times. CDR3 sequence: CAIRGTSGSTDTQYF. CDR3 nucleotides: TGTGCCATCAGGGGGACTAGCGGGAGCACAGATACGCAGTATTTT. The V gene is TRBV10-3, the J gene TRBJ2-3, with 12 bases lining up with TRBD2. CDR1 ENHRY and CDR2 SYGVKD come from the germline V gene. The CDR3 covers 15 residues. V was pared by 6 bases and J by 0 bases, with 1 base of the junction left unmatched.

The chain recombines TRBV7-2 with TRBJ1-5; unclear D gene. Between the trimmed V and J ends, which lost 4 bases and 3 bases, there was a span of 4 bases. The CDR3 extends over 12 amino acids. The germline V gene encodes CDR1 SGHTA and CDR2 FQGNSA. As DNA, the CDR3 is TGTGCCAGCAGCTCAACCAATCAGCCCCAGCATTTT. Protein sequence: CASSSTNQPQHF.

Note on this clone: One end of the junction fails to match germline, which may point to a read error. The chain combines TRBV7-2 with TRBJ2-5; tentative D call: TRBD1 (5 bases). CDR1 and CDR2 (germline): SGHTA, FQGNSA. This CDR3 spans 14 amino acids. The CDR3 reads CASRLGAGKETQYF. The CDR3 DNA sequence: TGTGCCAGCAGATTAGGAGCAGGGAAAGAGACCCAGTACTTC.

V usage is TRBV6-1 and J usage is TRBJ2-7; TRBD2 is a possible D gene (7 bases). The CDR3 has 14 amino acids. The germline gives CDR1 MNHNS, CDR2 SASEGT. The V gene lost 2 bases and the J gene lost 4 bases, with 12 bases spanning the gap. The CDR3 loop is CASSEQGREYEQYF. CDR3 nucleotide sequence: TGTGCCAGCAGTGAACAGGGGAGGGAGTACGAGCAGTACTTC.

This clone turned up a few times. This specimen includes other DNA sequences encoding the same CDR3. The chain joins TRBV18 to TRBJ2-5; 7 positions agree with TRBD2. CDR1 is KGHSH, CDR2 LQKENI, per germline. The CDR3 runs 14 residues. The junction had 2 bases not matched to a gene; V was cut back by 2 bases and J by 2 bases. CDR3 in amino acids: CASSPGLVQETQYF. The CDR3 nucleotides are TGTGCCAGCTCACCAGGACTAGTTCAAGAGACCCAGTACTTC.

This clone has only a few counts. The rearrangement joins TRBV7-9 to TRBJ1-2, with D tentatively TRBD1 (6 bases). Germline V gene data show CDR1 as SEHNR and CDR2 as FQNEAQ (reference sequence). V lost 5 bases and J 4 bases, leaving 11 bases between the germline ends. The CDR3 has 13 residues. CDR3 loop: CASSNRDLYGYTF. The CDR3 nucleotides are TGTGCCAGCAGCAACAGGGACCTCTATGGCTACACCTTC. Complete variable domain (other parts from reference TRBV7-9 and TRBJ1-2): DTGVSQNPRHKITKRGQNVTFRCDPISEHNRLYWYRQTLGQGPEFLTYFQNEAQLEKSRLLSDRFSAERPKGSFSTLEIQRTEQGDSAMYLCASSNRDLYGYTFGSGTRLTVV.

The chain is built from TRBV9 and TRBJ2-1; tentative D call: TRBD2 (5 bases). Germline loops: CDR1 SGDLS, CDR2 YYNGEE. The CDR3 loop spans 15 amino acids. V dropped 4 bases and J dropped 3 bases, with 14 bases sitting between them. DNA of the CDR3: TGTGCCAGCAGCCTCGAGGGCAGCCGCTACAATGAGCAGTTCTTC. This gives the protein CASSLEGSRYNEQFF. Full variable domain (outside the CDR3, taken from reference TRBV9 and TRBJ2-1): DSGVTQTPKHLITATGQRVTLRCSPRSGDLSVYWYQQSLDQGLQFLIQYYNGEERAKGNILERFSAQQFPDLHSELNLSSLELGDSALYFCASSLEGSRYNEQFFGPGTRLTVL.

This clone was counted between two and nine times. The J gene is TRBJ2-7, the V gene TRBV7-9, with 8 bases aligning to TRBD1. Per germline, CDR1 SEHNR and CDR2 FQNEAQ (reference sequence). The junction had 6 bases not matched to a gene; V was cut back by 2 bases and J by 6 bases. This CDR3 has 14 amino acids. CDR3 sequence: CASSLSGQGAEQYF. CDR3 nucleotides: TGTGCCAGCAGCTTAAGCGGACAGGGAGCCGAGCAGTACTTC. The full variable domain, rest sourced from reference TRBV7-9 and TRBJ2-7, is DTGVSQNPRHKITKRGQNVTFRCDPISEHNRLYWYRQTLGQGPEFLTYFQNEAQLEKSRLLSDRFSAERPKGSFSTLEIQRTEQGDSAMYLCASSLSGQGAEQYFGPGTRLTVT.